The sequence of this TCR beta chain was determined in a study of technical replicates of blood from several donors (dated by TCRdb to the late 2010s). Concerning this clone itself: Which antigen it targets is not known. No much larger clonotype is one base removed from it; base qualities were not supplied.

The receptor library was made with the immunoSEQ multiplex PCR assay. Held by TCRdb, this immuneACCESS table contains in-frame sequences only and omits some clones. Under half of the omission traces to an unresolved V gene where checked; the cause of the rest is unknown. The sample table lists under 85,000 clones, 93% of them with a count of one. 0.24% of the sample comes from the top ten. According to the germline V gene, CDR1 reads MGHRA and CDR2 reads YSYEKL. Germline trimming: 5 bases from V, 3 bases from J; junction bases outside gene matches: 13. From its cysteine to its phenylalanine, the CDR3 spans 16 amino acids. The only DNA kept is the CDR3, 48 bases in frame from the first base.

The receptor was derived from a human donor in good health. Sequenced material: T cells isolated from PBMCs. Recombination connected TRBV4-1 to TRBJ2-7, with 7 junctional bases fitting TRBD1. The DNA sequence is TGCGCCAGCAGCACCTTCCCAGGGGGAAGAATCTACGAGCAGTACTTC. Protein translation: CASSTFPGGRIYEQYF.